The T cell receptor beta chain described here comes from a study of identical twins. This clonotype has only a few counts. Each CDR3 protein is one row after TCRdb ran MiXCR on the 5' RACE reads. The sample includes about 790,000 distinct CDR3 sequences, roughly 18% of them seen just once. A further study also used this sample, focusing on T cells expressing NK-cell markers. Per that paper: It was sorted CD3+CD56+NKG2C+, CD3+CD56+NKG2C- and CD3+CD56-NKG2C+ T cells that supplied the TCR beta repertoires.

Sequenced material: PBMCs. The receptor's source is a woman aged 18-29 years in good health.

CDR3 in DNA: TGTGCCAGCAGCTTGATGACTTCAAGGGGCTACGAGCAGTACTTC. The encoded protein is CASSLMTSRGYEQYF. V is TRBV7-9 and J is TRBJ2-7; the D gene is possibly TRBD1 (5 bases). V lost 3 bases to trimming and J lost 3 bases, with 15 bases between them. Germline V gene sequence: CDR1 SEHNR, CDR2 FQNEAQ (reference sequence). The CDR3 length is 15 residues.